The TCR beta chain described here comes from a study of human T cells and chemical hapten exposure. After removal of 5 bases from V and 3 bases from J, the junction contained 16 bases not matched to a gene. Germline values: CDR1 DFQATT, CDR2 SNEGSKA (reference sequence). The CDR3 length is 17 residues. TCRdb re-analysed the RACE reads in MiXCR, keeping a single row per CDR3 protein. This table has fewer than 95,000 distinct CDR3 sequences, approximately 11% appearing once. Documented time point: patch test 2, 6 weeks after DPC sensitization. Treatment reported: therapeutic diphenylcyclopropenone sensitization with weekly scalp DPC.

This chain links TRBV20-1 with TRBJ2-3; 8 bases match TRBD2. The material was whole blood, obtained in connection with sensitization to the hapten diphenylcyclopropenone (DPC). The receptor was derived from a man in his forties with alopecia areata. Some clones in this sample may be carry-over from other donors' samples. The CDR3 bases are TGCAGTGCTGACCGGATTACTAGCGGATACGGTACAGATACGCAGTATTTT. Translated, it gives CSADRITSGYGTDTQYF.